These 5 T cell receptor beta chains came from one sample sequenced in a study of cytomegalovirus exposure and HLA in healthy donors. Vbeta (60) and Jbeta (13) primers were used in the PCR. Clones were read by immunoSEQ multiplex PCR, and TCRdb kept only the in-frame ones, dropping some. The ten most abundant clones cover about 1% of a sample with 220,000 or so clones. Sequencing input: PBMCs. All receptors derive from a girl aged 2 to 9 in good health and CMV-seropositive.

This sequence joins TRBV6-1 and TRBJ2-7; D unclear. V shed 2 bases and J shed 1 base, with 12 bases lying between them. The CDR3 has 15 amino acids. Germline V gives CDR1 MNHNS, CDR2 SASEGT. The CDR3 region has the DNA TGTGCCAGCAGTGAATTACGAGGCGCGTCCTACGAGCAGTACTTC. Its protein product is CASSELRGASYEQYF.

The V and J genes are TRBV6-1 and TRBJ1-1; perhaps TRBD1 as D (6 bases). Germline CDR1 reads MNHNS; CDR2 reads SASEGT. The CDR3 runs 14 residues. V lost 3 bases to trimming and J lost 6 bases, with 14 bases between them. CDR3 amino acids: CASSDMNRVAEAFF. The CDR3 DNA reads TGTGCCAGCAGTGACATGAACAGGGTCGCTGAAGCTTTCTTT.

The gene calls are TRBV29-1 and TRBJ2-7; D is possibly TRBD2 (5 bases). The CDR3 sequence is 12 residues long. Germline V CDR1 and CDR2: SQVTM, ANQGSEA. Trimming took 5 bases from V and 1 from J, leaving 9 bases between them. CDR3 bases: TGCAGCGTTACTAGACAATCCTACGAGCAGTACTTC. Translated: CSVTRQSYEQYF.

V and J are TRBV6-1 and TRBJ1-1; D ambiguous. The germline V gene has CDR1 MNHNS and CDR2 SASEGT. V dropped 10 bases and J dropped 0 bases, with 9 bases sitting between them. CDR3 length: 12 amino acids. For the CDR3, the DNA is TGTGCCATCGGACTTCTGAACACTGAAGCTTTCTTT. Translation gives CAIGLLNTEAFF.

V and J are TRBV12-2 and TRBJ2-2; the table's TRBD2 call for D was not verified on the DNA. TRBV12-2 is recorded as a pseudogene. The CDR3 has 15 amino acids. The CDR3, as DNA: TGTGCAAGTCGCTTAGAGGGGGGGAAAGCCGGGGAGCTGTTTTTT. Translated: CASRLEGGKAGELFF.